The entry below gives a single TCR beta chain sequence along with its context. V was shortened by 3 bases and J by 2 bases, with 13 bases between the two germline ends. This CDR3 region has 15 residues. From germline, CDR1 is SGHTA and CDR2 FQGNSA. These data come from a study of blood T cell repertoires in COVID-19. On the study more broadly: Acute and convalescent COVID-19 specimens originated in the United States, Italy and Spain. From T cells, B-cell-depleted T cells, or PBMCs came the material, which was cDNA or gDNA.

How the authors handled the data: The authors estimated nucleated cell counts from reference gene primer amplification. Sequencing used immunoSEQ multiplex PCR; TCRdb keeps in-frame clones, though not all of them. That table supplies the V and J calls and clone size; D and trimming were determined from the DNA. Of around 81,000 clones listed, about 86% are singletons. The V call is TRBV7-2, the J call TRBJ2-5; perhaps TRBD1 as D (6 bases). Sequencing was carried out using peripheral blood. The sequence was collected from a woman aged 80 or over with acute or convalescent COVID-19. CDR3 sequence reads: CASSLAGTHQETQYF. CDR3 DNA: TGTGCCAGCAGCTTGGCCGGGACACATCAAGAGACCCAGTACTTC.